This T cell receptor beta chain was documented in a study of control samples from healthy donors and cancer patients. This CDR3 is 13 amino acids long. Trimming took off 5 bases at V and 5 bases at J, with 12 bases between the two ends. Assay: immunoSEQ multiplex PCR; the TCRdb copy retains only in-frame clones and omits some. The table shows 390,000 or so clones, with approximately 92% occurring only once. The chain uses TRBV12-3 or TRBV12-4 and TRBJ2-5, with D tentatively TRBD2 (6 bases). The clonotype comes from a man aged 35 to 55 with head and neck cancer. The source material was PBMCs. CDR3 nucleotides: TGTGCCAGCAGTGGGGAAGGGAGGGAGACCCAGTACTTC. Protein: CASSGEGRETQYF.